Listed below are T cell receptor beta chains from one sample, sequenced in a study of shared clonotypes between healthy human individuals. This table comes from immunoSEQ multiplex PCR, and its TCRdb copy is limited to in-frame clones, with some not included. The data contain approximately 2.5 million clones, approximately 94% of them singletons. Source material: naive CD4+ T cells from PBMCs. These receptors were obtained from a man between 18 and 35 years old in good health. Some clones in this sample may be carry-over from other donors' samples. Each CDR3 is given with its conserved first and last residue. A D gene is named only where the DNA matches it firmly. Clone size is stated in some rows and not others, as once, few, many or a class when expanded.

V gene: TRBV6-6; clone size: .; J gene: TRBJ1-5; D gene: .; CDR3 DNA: TGTGCCAGTACACCGGGACAAGGTAATCAGCCCCAGCATTTT; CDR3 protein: CASTPGQGNQPQHF
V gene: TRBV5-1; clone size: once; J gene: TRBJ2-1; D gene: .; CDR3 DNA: TGCGCCAGCAGCTTACCCACAGGTTCCTACAATGAGCAGTTCTTC; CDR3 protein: CASSLPTGSYNEQFF
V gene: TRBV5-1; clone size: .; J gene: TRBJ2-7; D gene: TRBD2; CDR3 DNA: TGCGCCAGCAGCTTGGATGGGACTAGCGGAATCAGCTCCTACGAGCAGTACTTC; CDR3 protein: CASSLDGTSGISSYEQYF
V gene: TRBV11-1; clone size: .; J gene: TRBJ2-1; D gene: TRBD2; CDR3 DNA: TGTGCCAGCAGCTTGCCTAGCGGGAGGGATGAGCAGTTCTTC; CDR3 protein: CASSLPSGRDEQFF
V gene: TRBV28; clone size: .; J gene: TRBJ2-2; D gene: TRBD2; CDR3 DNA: TGTGCCAGCAGTTTGGGACTAGCGGGAAACGGGGAGCTGTTTTTT; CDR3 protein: CASSLGLAGNGELFF
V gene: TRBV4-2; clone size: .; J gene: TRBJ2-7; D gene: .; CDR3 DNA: TGTGCCAGCAGCCAAGATAGGTCTTCGGCCTACGAGCAGTACTTC; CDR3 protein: CASSQDRSSAYEQYF
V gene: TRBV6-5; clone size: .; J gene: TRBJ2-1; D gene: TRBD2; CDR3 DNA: TGTGCCAGCAGAGGACTAGCGGGAGGGTACAATGAGCAGTTCTTC; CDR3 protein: CASRGLAGGYNEQFF
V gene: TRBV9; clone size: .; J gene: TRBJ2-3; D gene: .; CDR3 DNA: TGTGCCAGCAGCAGAAGAAGGGCCACAGATACGCAGTATTTT; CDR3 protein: CASSRRRATDTQYF
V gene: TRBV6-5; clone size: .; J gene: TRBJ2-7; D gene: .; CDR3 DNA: TGTGCCAGCAGTTCCACCAGTAGAACCTACGAGCAGTACTTC; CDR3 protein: CASSSTSRTYEQYF
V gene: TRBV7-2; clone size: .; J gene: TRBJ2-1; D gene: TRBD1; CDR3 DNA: TGTGCCAGCAGCTCCATAACAGGGGGCATTAATGAGCAGTTCTTC; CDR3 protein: CASSSITGGINEQFF
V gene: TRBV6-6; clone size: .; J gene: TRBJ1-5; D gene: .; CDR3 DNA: TGTGCCAGCAGTTACGGGAGCCGGGGCAATCAGCCCCAGCATTTT; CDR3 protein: CASSYGSRGNQPQHF
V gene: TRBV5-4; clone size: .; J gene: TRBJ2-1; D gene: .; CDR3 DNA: TGTGCCAGCACCCCTGTCTTAAGAGGATACAATGAGCAGTTCTTC; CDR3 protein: CASTPVLRGYNEQFF
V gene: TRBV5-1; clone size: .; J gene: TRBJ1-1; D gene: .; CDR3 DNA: TGCGCCAGCAGCTCCCGGGGGGGTGTGGACCAGAACACTGAAGCTTTCTTT; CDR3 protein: CASSSRGGVDQNTEAFF
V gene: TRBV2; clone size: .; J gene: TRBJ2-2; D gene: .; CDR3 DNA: TGTGCCAGCAGGCGGAGAGAGACCGGGGAGCTGTTTTTT; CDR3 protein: CASRRRETGELFF
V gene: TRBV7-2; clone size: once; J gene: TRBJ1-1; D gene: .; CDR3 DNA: TGTGCCAGCAGCACACAAGTCTCTGAAGCTTTCTTT; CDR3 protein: CASSTQVSEAFF
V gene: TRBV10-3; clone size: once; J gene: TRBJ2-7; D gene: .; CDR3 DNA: TGTGCCATCAGTGATGGTCGGCGGACCTACGAGCAGTACTTC; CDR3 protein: CAISDGRRTYEQYF
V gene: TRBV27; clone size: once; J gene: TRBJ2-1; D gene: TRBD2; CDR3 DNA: TGTGCCAGCAAACGGACTAGCGGGAGAGACGAGCAGTTCTTC; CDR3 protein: CASKRTSGRDEQFF
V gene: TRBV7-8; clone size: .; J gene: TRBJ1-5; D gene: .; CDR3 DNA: TGTGCCAGCAGCTCAACCGGTCAGCCCCAGCATTTT; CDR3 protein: CASSSTGQPQHF
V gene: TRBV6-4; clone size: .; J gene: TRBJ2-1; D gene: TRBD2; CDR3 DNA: TGTGCCAGCAGTGAGGGACTAGTATCCTACAATGAGCAGTTCTTC; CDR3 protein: CASSEGLVSYNEQFF
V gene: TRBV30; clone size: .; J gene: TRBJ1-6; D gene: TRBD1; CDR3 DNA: TGTGCCTGGAGTTATGGACAGGGGGCCTCACCCCTCCACTTT; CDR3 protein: CAWSYGQGASPLHF
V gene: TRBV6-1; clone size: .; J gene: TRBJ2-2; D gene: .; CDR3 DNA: TGTGCCAGCAGTGAAAGTATCGGGGCCGGGGAGCTGTTTTTT; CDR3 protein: CASSESIGAGELFF
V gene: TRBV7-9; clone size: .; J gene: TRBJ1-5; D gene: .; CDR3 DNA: TGTGCCAGCAGCTTAGGGGCGGGACGGAGCGATCAGCCCCAGCATTTT; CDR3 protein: CASSLGAGRSDQPQHF
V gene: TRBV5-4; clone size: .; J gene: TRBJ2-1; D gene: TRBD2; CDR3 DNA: TGTGCCAGCAGCTTGGAGGGACTAGCGGGAGTCAATGAGCAGTTCTTC; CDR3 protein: CASSLEGLAGVNEQFF
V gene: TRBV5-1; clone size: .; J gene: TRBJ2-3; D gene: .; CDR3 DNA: TGCGCCAGCAGCTTGGGGGATATTAACGCCGATACGCAGTATTTT; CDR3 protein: CASSLGDINADTQYF